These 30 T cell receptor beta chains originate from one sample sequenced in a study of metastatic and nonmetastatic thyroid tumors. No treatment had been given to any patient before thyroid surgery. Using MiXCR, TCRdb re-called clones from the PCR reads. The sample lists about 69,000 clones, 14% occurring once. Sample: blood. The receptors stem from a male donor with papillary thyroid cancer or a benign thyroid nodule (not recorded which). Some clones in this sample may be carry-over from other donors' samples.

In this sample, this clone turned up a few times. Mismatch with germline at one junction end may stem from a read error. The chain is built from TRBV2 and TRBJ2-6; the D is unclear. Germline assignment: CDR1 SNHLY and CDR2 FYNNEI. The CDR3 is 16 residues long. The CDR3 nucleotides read TGTGCCAGCAGTGAAGCGTGCCCTTCTGGTGCCAACGTCCTGACTTTC. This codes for CASSEACPSGANVLTF. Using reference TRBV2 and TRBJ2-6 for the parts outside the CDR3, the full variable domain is EPEVTQTPSHQVTQMGQEVILRCVPISNHLYFYWYRQILGQKVEFLVSFYNNEISEKSEIFDDQFSVERPDGSNFTLKIRSTKLEDSAMYFCASSEACPSGANVLTFGAGSRLTVL.

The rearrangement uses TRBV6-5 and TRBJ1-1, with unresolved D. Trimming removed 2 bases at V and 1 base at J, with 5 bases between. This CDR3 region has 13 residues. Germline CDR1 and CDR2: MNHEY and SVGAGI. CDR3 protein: CASSYGSNTEAFF. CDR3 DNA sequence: TGTGCCAGCAGTTACGGGTCGAACACTGAAGCTTTCTTT.

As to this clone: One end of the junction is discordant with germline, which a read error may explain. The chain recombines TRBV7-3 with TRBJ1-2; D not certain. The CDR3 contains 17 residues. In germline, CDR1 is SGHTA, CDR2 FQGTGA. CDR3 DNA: TGTGCCAGCAGCTCAAGGTGTGGACTGGACGGAGTCGCGGGCTACATCTTC. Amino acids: CASSSRCGLDGVAGYIF.

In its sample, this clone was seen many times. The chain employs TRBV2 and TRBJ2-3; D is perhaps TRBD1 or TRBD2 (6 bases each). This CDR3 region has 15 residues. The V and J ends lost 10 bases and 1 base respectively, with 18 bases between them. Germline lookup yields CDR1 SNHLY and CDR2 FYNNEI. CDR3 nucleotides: TGTGCCACCCACGGAGGGGGGTCTGGCACAGATACGCAGTATTTT. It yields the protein CATHGGGSGTDTQYF.

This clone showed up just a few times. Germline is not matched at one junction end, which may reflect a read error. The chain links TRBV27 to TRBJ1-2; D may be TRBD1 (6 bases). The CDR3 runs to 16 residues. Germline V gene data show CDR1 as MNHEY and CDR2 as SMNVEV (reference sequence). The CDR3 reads CVSILMGAGGARGYTF. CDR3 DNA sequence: TGTGTCAGCATTTTAATGGGTGCGGGGGGGGCTCGTGGCTACACCTTC.

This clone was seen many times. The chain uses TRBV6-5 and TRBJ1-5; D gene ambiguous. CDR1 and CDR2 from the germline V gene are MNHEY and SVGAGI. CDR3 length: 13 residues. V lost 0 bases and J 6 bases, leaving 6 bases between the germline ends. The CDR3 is CASSYSIIQPQHF. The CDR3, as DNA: TGTGCCAGCAGTTACTCGATTATTCAGCCCCAGCATTTT.

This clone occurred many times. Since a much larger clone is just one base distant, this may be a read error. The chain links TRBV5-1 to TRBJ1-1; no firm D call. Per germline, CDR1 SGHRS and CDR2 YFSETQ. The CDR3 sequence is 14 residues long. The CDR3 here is CARSLVGLNTEAFF. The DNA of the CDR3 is TGCGCCCGCAGCTTGGTAGGACTGAACACTGAAGCTTTCTTT.

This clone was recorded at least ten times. The DNA for the CDR3 is TGCGCCAGCAGCGCGACAGGGCGTTTTACTAATGAAAAACTGTTTTTT. Translated, it gives CASSATGRFTNEKLFF. The chain employs TRBV5-1 and TRBJ1-4, with 7 bases fitting TRBD1. The CDR3 is 16 amino acids. Trimming took 4 bases from V and 2 from J; bases not matched to a gene: 8. Germline-derived CDR1 and CDR2 are SGHRS and YFSETQ.

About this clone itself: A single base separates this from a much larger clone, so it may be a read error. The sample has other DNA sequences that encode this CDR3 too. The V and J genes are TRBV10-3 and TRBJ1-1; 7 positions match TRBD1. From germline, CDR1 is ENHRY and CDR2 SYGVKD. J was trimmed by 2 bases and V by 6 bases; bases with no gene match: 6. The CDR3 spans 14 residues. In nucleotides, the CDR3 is TGTGCCATCAGGAACGGACAGGTTAACACTGAAGCTTTCTTT. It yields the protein CAIRNGQVNTEAFF.

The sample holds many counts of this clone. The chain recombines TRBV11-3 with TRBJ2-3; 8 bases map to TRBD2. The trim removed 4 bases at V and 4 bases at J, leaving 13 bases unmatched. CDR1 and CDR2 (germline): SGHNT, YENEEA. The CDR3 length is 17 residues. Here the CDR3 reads CASSSPPGLVIADTQYF. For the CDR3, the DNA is TGTGCCAGCAGCTCGCCGCCGGGACTAGTGATTGCAGATACGCAGTATTTT.

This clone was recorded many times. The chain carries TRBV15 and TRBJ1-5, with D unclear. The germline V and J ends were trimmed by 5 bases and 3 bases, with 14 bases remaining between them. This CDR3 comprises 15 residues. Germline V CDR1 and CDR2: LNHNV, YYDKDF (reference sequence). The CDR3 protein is CATSPDRGHNQPQHF. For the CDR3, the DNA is TGTGCCACCAGCCCGGACCGTGGGCACAATCAGCCCCAGCATTTT.

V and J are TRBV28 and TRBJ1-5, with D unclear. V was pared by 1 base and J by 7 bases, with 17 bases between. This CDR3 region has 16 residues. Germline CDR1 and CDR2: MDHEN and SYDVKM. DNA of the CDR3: TGTGCCAGCAGTTTATTCCCCGTTCCCCGCCCGCAGCCCCAGCATTTT. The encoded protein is CASSLFPVPRPQPQHF. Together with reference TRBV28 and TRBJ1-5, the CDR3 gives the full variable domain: DVKVTQSSRYLVKRTGEKVFLECVQDMDHENMFWYRQDPGLGLRLIYFSYDVKMKEKGDIPEGYSVSREKKERFSLILESASTNQTSMYLCASSLFPVPRPQPQHFGDGTRLSIL.

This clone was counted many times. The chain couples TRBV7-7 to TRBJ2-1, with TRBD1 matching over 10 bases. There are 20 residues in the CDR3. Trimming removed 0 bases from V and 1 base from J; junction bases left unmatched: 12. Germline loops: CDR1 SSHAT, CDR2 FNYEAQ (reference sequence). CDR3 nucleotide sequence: TGTGCCAGCAGCTTAGCCCGGGACAGGGGAAAAAAATTATCCTACAATGAGCAGTTCTTC. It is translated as CASSLARDRGKKLSYNEQFF.

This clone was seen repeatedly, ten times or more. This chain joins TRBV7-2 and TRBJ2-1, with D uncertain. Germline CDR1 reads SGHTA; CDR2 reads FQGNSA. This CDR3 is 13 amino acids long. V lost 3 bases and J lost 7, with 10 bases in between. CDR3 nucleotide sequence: TGTGCCAGCAGCTTTGGGCAGGAGAATGAGCAGTTCTTC. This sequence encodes CASSFGQENEQFF.

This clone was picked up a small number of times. CDR3 DNA sequence: TGTGCCAGCAGTATAGTACAGGGTGGCGAGACCCAGTACTTC. Amino acid sequence: CASSIVQGGETQYF. The gene calls are TRBV2 and TRBJ2-5, with D tentatively TRBD1 (6 bases). The CDR3 is 14 residues long. Germline assignment: CDR1 SNHLY and CDR2 FYNNEI. The V and J ends lost 5 bases and 5 bases respectively, with 15 bases between them.

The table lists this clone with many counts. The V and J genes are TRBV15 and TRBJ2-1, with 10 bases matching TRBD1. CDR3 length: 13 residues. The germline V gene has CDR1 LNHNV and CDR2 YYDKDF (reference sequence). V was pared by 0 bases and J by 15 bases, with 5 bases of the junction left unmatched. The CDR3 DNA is TGTGCCACCAGCAGAGATCTCGGGGACAGGGGGTTCTTC. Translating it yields CATSRDLGDRGFF.

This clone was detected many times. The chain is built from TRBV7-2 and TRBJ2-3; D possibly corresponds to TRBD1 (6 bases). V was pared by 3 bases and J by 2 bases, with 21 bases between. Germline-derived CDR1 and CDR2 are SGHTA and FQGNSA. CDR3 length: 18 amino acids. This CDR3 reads CASSFPRTGLGPTDTQYF. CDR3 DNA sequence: TGTGCCAGCAGCTTCCCCCGTACAGGGCTAGGCCCCACAGATACGCAGTATTTT.

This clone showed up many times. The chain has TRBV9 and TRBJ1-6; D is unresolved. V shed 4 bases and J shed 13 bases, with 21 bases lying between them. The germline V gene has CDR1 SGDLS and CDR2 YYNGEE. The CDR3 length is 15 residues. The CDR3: CASSQSLSEGGPLHF. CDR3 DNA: TGTGCCAGCAGCCAGAGTCTTTCGGAGGGCGGGCCCCTCCACTTT.

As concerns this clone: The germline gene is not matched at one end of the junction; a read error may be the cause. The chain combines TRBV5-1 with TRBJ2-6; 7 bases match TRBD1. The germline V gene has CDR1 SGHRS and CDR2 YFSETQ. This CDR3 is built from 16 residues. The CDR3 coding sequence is TGCGCCAGCAGCGGGACAGTATACTCTGGGGCCAACGTCCCGACTTTC. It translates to CASSGTVYSGANVPTF.

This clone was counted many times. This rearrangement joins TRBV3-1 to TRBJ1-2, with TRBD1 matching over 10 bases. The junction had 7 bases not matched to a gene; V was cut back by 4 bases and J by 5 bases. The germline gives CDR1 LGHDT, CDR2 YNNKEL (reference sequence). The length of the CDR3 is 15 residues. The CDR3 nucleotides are TGTGCCAGCAGCCCTCGACAGGGGGCATTATATGGCTACACCTTC. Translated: CASSPRQGALYGYTF. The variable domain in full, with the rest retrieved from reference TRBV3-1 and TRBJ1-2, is DTAVSQTPKYLVTQMGNDKSIKCEQNLGHDTMYWYKQDSKKFLKIMFSYNNKELIINETVPNRFSPKSPDKAHLNLHINSLELGDSAVYFCASSPRQGALYGYTFGSGTRLTVV.

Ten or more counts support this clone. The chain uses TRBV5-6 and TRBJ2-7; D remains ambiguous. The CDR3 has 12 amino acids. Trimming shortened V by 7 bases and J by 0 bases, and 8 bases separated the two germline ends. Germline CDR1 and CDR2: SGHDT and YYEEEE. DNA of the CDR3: TGTGCCAGCGGGCCAAACTCCTACGAGCAGTACTTC. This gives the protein CASGPNSYEQYF. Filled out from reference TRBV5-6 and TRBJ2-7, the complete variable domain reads DAGVTQSPTHLIKTRGQQVTLRCSPKSGHDTVSWYQQALGQGPQFIFQYYEEEERQRGNFPDRFSGHQFPNYSSELNVNALLLGDSALYLCASGPNSYEQYFGPGTRLTVT.

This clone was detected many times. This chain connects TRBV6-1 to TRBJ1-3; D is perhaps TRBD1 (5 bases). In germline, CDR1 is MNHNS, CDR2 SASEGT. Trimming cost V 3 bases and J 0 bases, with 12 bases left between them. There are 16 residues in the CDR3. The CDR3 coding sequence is TGTGCCAGCAGTGATGAGGGACGGGACTCTGGAAACACCATATATTTT. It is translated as CASSDEGRDSGNTIYF.

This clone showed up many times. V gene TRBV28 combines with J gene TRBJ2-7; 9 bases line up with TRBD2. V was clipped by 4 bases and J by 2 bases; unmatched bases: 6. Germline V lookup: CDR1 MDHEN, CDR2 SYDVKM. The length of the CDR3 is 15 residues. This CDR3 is CASSSPSGTTYEQYF. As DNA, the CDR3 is TGTGCCAGCAGTTCCCCTAGCGGGACGACCTACGAGCAGTACTTC.

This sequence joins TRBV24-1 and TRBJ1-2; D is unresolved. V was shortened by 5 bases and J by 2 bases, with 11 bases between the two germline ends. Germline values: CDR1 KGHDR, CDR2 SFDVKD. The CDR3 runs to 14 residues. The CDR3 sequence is CATSGPSLNYGYTF. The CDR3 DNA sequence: TGTGCCACCAGTGGGCCCTCATTGAACTATGGCTACACCTTC.

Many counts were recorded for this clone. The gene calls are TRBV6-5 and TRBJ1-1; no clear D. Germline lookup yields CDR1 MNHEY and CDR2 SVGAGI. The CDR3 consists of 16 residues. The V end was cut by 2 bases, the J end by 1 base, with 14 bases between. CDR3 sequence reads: CASSYTSLNANTEAFF. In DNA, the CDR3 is TGTGCCAGCAGTTACACTTCCCTTAACGCGAACACTGAAGCTTTCTTT.

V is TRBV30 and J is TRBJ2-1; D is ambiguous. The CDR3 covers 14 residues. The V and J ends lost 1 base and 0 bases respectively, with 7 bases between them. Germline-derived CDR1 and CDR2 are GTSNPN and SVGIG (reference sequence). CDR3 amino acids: CAWSGMSSYNEQFF. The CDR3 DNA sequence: TGTGCCTGGAGTGGGATGAGCTCCTACAATGAGCAGTTCTTC.

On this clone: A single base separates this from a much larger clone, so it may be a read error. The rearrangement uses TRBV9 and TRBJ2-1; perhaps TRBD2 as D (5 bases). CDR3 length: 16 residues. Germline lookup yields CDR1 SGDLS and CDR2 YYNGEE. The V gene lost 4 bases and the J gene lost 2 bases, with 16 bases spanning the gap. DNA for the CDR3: TGTGCCAGCAGCCCCCCCGAAGCCGGGGCCTACAATGAGCAGTTCTTC. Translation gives CASSPPEAGAYNEQFF.

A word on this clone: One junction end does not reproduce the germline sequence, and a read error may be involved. DNA for the CDR3: TGTGCCAGCATCCTTTTCTACGATCAGTACTTC. Protein product: CASILFYDQYF. The rearrangement uses TRBV5-8 and TRBJ2-7, with D unclear. The germline V gene encodes CDR1 SGHTS and CDR2 YDEGEE. The CDR3 is 11 amino acids. Complete variable domain (other parts from reference TRBV5-8 and TRBJ2-7): EAGVTQSPTHLIKTRGQQATLRCSPISGHTSVYWYQQALGLGLQFLLWYDEGEERNRGNFPPRFSGRQFPNYSSELNVNALELEDSALYLCASILFYDQYFGPGTRLTVT.

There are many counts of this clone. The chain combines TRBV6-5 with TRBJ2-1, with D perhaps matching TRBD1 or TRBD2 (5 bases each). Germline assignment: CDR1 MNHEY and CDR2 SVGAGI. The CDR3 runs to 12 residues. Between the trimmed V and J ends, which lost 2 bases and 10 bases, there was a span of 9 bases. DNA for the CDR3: TGTGCCAGCAGTTACCCCGGGACCGAGCAGTTCTTC. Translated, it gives CASSYPGTEQFF.

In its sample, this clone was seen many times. The CDR3: CASSLSPTGAGYTF. The CDR3 region has the DNA TGTGCCAGCAGTTTATCGCCGACAGGGGCAGGCTACACCTTC. The chain employs TRBV27 and TRBJ1-2; 8 bases map to TRBD1. Looked up from germline, CDR1 is MNHEY and CDR2 is SMNVEV (reference sequence). This CDR3 has 14 amino acids. V was clipped by 0 bases and J by 8 bases; unmatched bases: 5.